Listed below are T cell receptor beta chains from one sample, sequenced in a study of T-cell reconstitution after alpha-beta-depleted transplantation in children. TCRdb passed the PCR reads through MiXCR, listing each CDR3 protein once. The sample gives roughly 280,000 distinct CDR3 sequences, about 9.9% of which show up once; around 20% is in the top ten. The starting material was peripheral blood, obtained 180 days after TCRalphabeta/CD19-depleted stem cell transplant. These receptors originate from a male patient aged 2 to 10 who had a stem cell transplant for chronic granulomatous disease, so the T cells may come from the graft donor. The CDR3 runs from the conserved cysteine through the conserved F or W. D genes are given only for firm matches. A row's size may be missing; if present it is once, few, many or a size class.

-	many	TRBV7-8	TRBJ1-1	CASSLLRTEAFF	TGTGCCAGCAGCCTACTCCGCACTGAAGCTTTCTTT
-	many	TRBV12-3/TRBV12-4	TRBJ2-3	CASTRDSPDTQYF	TGTGCCAGCACCCGGGACTCCCCAGATACGCAGTATTTT
TRBD1	many	TRBV4-3	TRBJ1-1	CASSRDRGLSTEAFF	TGCGCCAGCAGCCGAGACAGGGGCCTAAGCACTGAAGCTTTCTTT
-	few	TRBV30	TRBJ2-5	CAWSVLETQYF	TGTGCCTGGAGTGTACTAGAGACCCAGTACTTC
-	many	TRBV3-1	TRBJ2-5	CASSQVAREETQYF	TGTGCCAGCAGCCAAGTAGCACGGGAAGAGACCCAGTACTTC
-	many	TRBV20-1	TRBJ2-1	CSASRLVGEQFF	TGCAGTGCTAGCCGACTAGTTGGTGAGCAGTTCTTC
TRBD1	many	TRBV7-6	TRBJ2-2	CASSLYWGQGTGELFF	TGTGCCAGCAGCTTATATTGGGGACAGGGAACCGGGGAGCTGTTTTTT
TRBD1	many	TRBV10-3	TRBJ1-1	CAISDRGYEAFF	TGTGCCATCAGTGACAGGGGGTACGAAGCTTTCTTT
TRBD2	many	TRBV7-8	TRBJ2-4	CASSSSGMRNIQYF	TGTGCCAGCAGCTCTAGCGGGATGAGAAACATTCAGTACTTC
-	many	TRBV5-5	TRBJ2-7	CASSRGFQGASSYEQYF	TGTGCCAGCAGCCGCGGTTTTCAGGGTGCGAGCTCCTACGAGCAGTACTTC
TRBD2	many	TRBV28	TRBJ2-3	CASREVGSGRPTDTQYF	TGTGCCAGCAGGGAGGTGGGTAGCGGGAGACCCACAGATACGCAGTATTTT
TRBD1	-	TRBV5-4	TRBJ2-7	CASSETGVYEQYF	TGTGCCAGCAGCGAAACAGGGGTCTACGAGCAGTACTTC
TRBD1	many	TRBV20-1	TRBJ2-7	CSARGGQDYEQYF	TGCAGTGCTAGAGGGGGACAGGACTACGAGCAGTACTTC
TRBD1	many	TRBV7-3	TRBJ2-1	CASSFQGALAYNEQFF	TGTGCCAGCAGCTTCCAGGGGGCTTTGGCCTACAATGAGCAGTTCTTC
TRBD1	many	TRBV29-1	TRBJ1-2	CSVVLAGGYGYTF	TGCAGCGTTGTATTAGCAGGGGGCTATGGCTACACCTTC
-	-	TRBV18	TRBJ1-6	CASSPKQGPNSPLHF	TGTGCCAGCTCACCAAAACAGGGTCCAAATTCACCCCTCCACTTT
-	many	TRBV5-6	TRBJ2-1	CASSLPASSYNEQFF	TGTGCCAGCAGCTTGCCAGCGTCCTCCTACAATGAGCAGTTCTTC
TRBD1	many	TRBV5-1	TRBJ2-3	CASSLLGGADTQYF	TGCGCCAGCAGCTTGTTAGGGGGCGCAGATACGCAGTATTTT
-	many	TRBV2	TRBJ2-7	CASRRTGGDSYEQYF	TGTGCCAGCAGAAGAACAGGGGGGGACTCCTACGAGCAGTACTTC
-	many	TRBV27	TRBJ2-5	CASSSQGTQETQYF	TGTGCCAGCAGTTCCCAGGGAACCCAAGAGACCCAGTACTTC
-	-	TRBV18	TRBJ2-7	CASSPRRQDLFYEQYF	TGTGCCAGCTCACCACGGCGACAGGACCTCTTCTACGAGCAGTACTTC
TRBD2	many	TRBV12-3/TRBV12-4	TRBJ2-5	CASSSGLAGDQYF	TGTGCCAGCAGTTCGGGACTAGCGGGCGACCAGTACTTC
-	many	TRBV20-1	TRBJ1-4	CSARVGDEKLFF	TGCAGTGCTAGAGTAGGGGACGAAAAACTGTTTTTT
TRBD1	many	TRBV5-1	TRBJ1-1	CASRVGQGGTEAFF	TGCGCCAGCAGGGTAGGACAGGGGGGGACTGAAGCTTTCTTT
-	-	TRBV30	TRBJ1-5	CAWSVASATHNQPQHF	TGTGCCTGGAGTGTAGCCTCGGCCACGCACAATCAGCCCCAGCATTTT
-	few	TRBV12-3/TRBV12-4	TRBJ2-2	CASSFSSRGSVRDTGELFF	TGTGCCAGCAGTTTCAGCAGCAGGGGCTCAGTACGGGACACCGGGGAGCTGTTTTTT
-	many	TRBV5-1	TRBJ2-2	CASSVPTRVSNANTGELFF	TGCGCCAGCAGCGTTCCCACCCGGGTCAGTAACGCGAACACCGGGGAGCTGTTTTTT
-	many	TRBV12-3/TRBV12-4	TRBJ1-3	CASSLEVPSGGNTIYF	TGTGCCAGCAGTTTAGAGGTACCGTCGGGTGGAAACACCATATATTTT